A single sample gave rise to the 9 T cell receptor beta chains below, sequenced in a study of T cells in women clearing cervical HPV infection. The data were produced by immunoSEQ multiplex PCR, yet TCRdb's version contains in-frame clones alone and is incomplete. This table holds 15,000 to 20,000 clones. The specimen sequenced was blood buffy coat. The receptor set was obtained from a woman between 18 and 70 years old with a cervical HPV16 infection that either progressed to CIN3+ or cleared (not recorded which).

CDR3 bases read: TGTGCCAGCAGCTTAGACCGAGGCCACGAG. Encoded protein: CASSLDRGHE. The entire CDR3 sequence reads CASSLDRGHEQYF. The gene calls are TRBV7-7 and TRBJ2-7, with D uncertain. The CDR3 end is not reached by the read, which stops 3 residues before it; the germline J gene fills it in. The CDR3 covers 13 residues. CDR1 is SSHAT, CDR2 FNYEAQ, per germline (reference sequence). Trimming took 1 base from V and 5 from J, leaving 9 bases between them.

About this clone itself: The read ends 3 residues before the CDR3 terminus; that terminus is restored from the germline J gene. This chain uses TRBV15 with TRBJ1-2; D is possibly TRBD1 (5 bases). V was shortened by 1 base and J by 6 bases, with 12 bases between the two germline ends. The CDR3 has 14 amino acids. Germline V gene sequence: CDR1 LNHNV, CDR2 YYDKDF (reference sequence). The CDR3 reads CATSRGGRVDGYTF. The covered CDR3 bases are TGTGCCACCAGCAGAGGCGGCAGGGTTGATGGC.

On this clone itself: The read finishes 3 residues shy of the CDR3 end, and the germline J gene is used to complete it. V gene TRBV5-6 combines with J gene TRBJ1-5; D is unresolved. The germline V gene has CDR1 SGHDT and CDR2 YYEEEE. Trimming removed 3 bases at V and 6 bases at J, with 10 bases between. This CDR3 is 13 amino acids long. The CDR3 DNA, read in part, is TGTGCCAGCAGCTCCGAGTCAGGTCAGCCC. This encodes CASSSESGQP. The whole CDR3 is CASSSESGQPQHF.

The CDR3 spells CASSLAMGRGSPLHF. The sequenced CDR3 bases are TGTGCCAGCAGCTTAGCGATGGGGAGGGGTTCACCC. V usage is TRBV7-9 and J usage is TRBJ1-6, with TRBD1 as a possible D gene (5 bases). The read ends 3 residues early relative to the CDR3; the germline J gene fills the gap. Deletions cut 0 bases from V and 9 bases from J, with 12 bases between. The CDR3 covers 15 residues. Germline CDR1 reads SEHNR; CDR2 reads FQNEAQ (reference sequence). Variable domain in full (rest from reference TRBV7-9 and TRBJ1-6): DTGVSQNPRHKITKRGQNVTFRCDPISEHNRLYWYRQTLGQGPEFLTYFQNEAQLEKSRLLSDRFSAERPKGSFSTLEIQRTEQGDSAMYLCASSLAMGRGSPLHFGNGTRLTVT.

Concerning this clone: The read falls 3 residues short of the CDR3 end, and the missing part is taken from the germline J gene. The chain has TRBV2 and TRBJ2-5; D is possibly TRBD1 (6 bases). Trimming removed 5 bases at V and 5 bases at J, with 15 bases between. CDR3 size: 14 residues. Germline V CDR1 and CDR2: SNHLY, FYNNEI. CDR3 DNA (partial): TGTGCCAGCAGTACCCAGGGGAGAAGGGAGACC. As protein: CASSTQGRRET. The full-length CDR3 reads as CASSTQGRRETQYF. Full variable domain (rest looked up from reference TRBV2 and TRBJ2-5): EPEVTQTPSHQVTQMGQEVILRCVPISNHLYFYWYRQILGQKVEFLVSFYNNEISEKSEIFDDQFSVERPDGSNFTLKIRSTKLEDSAMYFCASSTQGRRETQYFGPGTRLLVL.

CDR3 in amino acids: CASTRGFTGGLETQPQHF. The CDR3 bases that were read are TGTGCCAGTACCAGAGGGTTTACAGGGGGCCTGGAGACCCAGCCC. The genes are TRBV19 and TRBJ1-5; 9 bases agree with TRBD1. The read terminates 3 residues ahead of where the CDR3 ends, so the germline J gene completes it. Unmatched junction bases numbered 20, after V lost 7 bases and J lost 7 bases. The CDR3 extends over 18 amino acids. Germline-derived CDR1 and CDR2 are LNHDA and SQIVND (reference sequence).

As regards this clone: The CDR3 end falls 3 residues outside the read, so it is completed with the germline J gene. The chain carries TRBV20-1 and TRBJ2-3, with 10 bases lining up with TRBD1. Germline CDR1 is DFQATT and CDR2 is SNEGSKA (reference sequence). The CDR3 is made up of 14 amino acids. CDR3 DNA, as far as it was read: TGCAGTGCTAGACACCGGGACAGGGGACAGACG. This sequence encodes CSARHRDRGQT. In full, the CDR3 reads CSARHRDRGQTQYF.

With regard to this clone: The sequenced fragment ends 3 residues before the CDR3 boundary, so the rest is inferred from the germline J gene. The V call is TRBV19, the J call TRBJ1-6; the match to TRBD1 covers 9 bases. The CDR3 extends over 19 amino acids. Losses at the gene ends were 11 bases for V and 4 bases for J; bases not matched to a gene: 21. CDR1 is LNHDA and CDR2 is SQIVND in the germline V gene (reference sequence). The CDR3: CAGQLARTGDANYNSPLHF. The sequenced CDR3 bases are TGTGCCGGCCAGCTTGCCCGGACAGGGGACGCGAATTATAATTCACCC.

Comment on this clone: Coverage ceases 3 residues before the CDR3 finishes, and the germline J gene fills in the end. The genes are TRBV18 and TRBJ2-7; 8 nucleotides line up with TRBD1. CDR1 KGHSH and CDR2 LQKENI come from the germline V gene. J lost 4 bases, V lost 4 bases, and 9 bases had no gene match. The CDR3 has 15 residues. Here the CDR3 reads CASSRARGQEYEQYF. CDR3 bases read: TGTGCCAGCTCACGCGCCAGGGGGCAGGAATACGAG.